Described below is a single T cell receptor (beta chain) sequence and its context. The junction differs from germline at one of its ends, possibly a read error. Germline V lookup: CDR1 DFQATT, CDR2 SNEGSKA (reference sequence). The CDR3 has 13 residues. In TCRdb, the RT-PCR reads were re-called with MiXCR into one record per CDR3 protein. The sample has about 680,000 distinct CDR3 sequences, approximately 15% seen once. V usage is TRBV20-1 and J usage is TRBJ2-3; the D gene is possibly TRBD2 (6 bases). The sample comprised memory CD4+ T cells from blood. The TCR was taken from a female donor in good health, serving as a healthy control. The CDR3 sequence: CSASGGGTDKQYF. In DNA, the CDR3 is TGCAGTGCTAGCGGGGGTGGCACAGATAAGCAGTATTTT.